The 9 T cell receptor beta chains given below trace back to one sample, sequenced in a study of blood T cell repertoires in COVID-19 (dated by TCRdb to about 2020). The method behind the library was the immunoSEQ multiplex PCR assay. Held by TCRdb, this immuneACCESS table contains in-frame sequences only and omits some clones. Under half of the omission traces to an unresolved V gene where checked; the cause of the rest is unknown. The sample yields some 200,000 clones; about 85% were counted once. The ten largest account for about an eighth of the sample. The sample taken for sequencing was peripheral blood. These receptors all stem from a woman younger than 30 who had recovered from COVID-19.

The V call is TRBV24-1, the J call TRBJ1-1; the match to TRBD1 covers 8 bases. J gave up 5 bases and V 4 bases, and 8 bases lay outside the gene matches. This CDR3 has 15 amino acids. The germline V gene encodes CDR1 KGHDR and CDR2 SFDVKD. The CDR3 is CATSDPDRGSTEAFF. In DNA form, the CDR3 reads TGTGCCACCAGTGACCCAGACAGGGGCAGTACTGAAGCTTTCTTT.

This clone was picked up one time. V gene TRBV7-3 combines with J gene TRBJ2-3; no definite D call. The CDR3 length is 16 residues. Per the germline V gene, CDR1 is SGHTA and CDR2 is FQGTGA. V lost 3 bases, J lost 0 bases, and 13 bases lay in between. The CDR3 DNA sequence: TGTGCCAGCAGCTTCCGAGGCCTTACTAGCACAGATACGCAGTATTTT. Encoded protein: CASSFRGLTSTDTQYF.

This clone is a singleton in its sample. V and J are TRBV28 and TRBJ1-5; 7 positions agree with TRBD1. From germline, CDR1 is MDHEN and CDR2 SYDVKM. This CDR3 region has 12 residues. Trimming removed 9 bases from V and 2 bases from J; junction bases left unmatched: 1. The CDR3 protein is CASDRGNQPQHF. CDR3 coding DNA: TGTGCCAGTGACAGGGGCAATCAGCCCCAGCATTTT. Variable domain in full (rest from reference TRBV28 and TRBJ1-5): DVKVTQSSRYLVKRTGEKVFLECVQDMDHENMFWYRQDPGLGLRLIYFSYDVKMKEKGDIPEGYSVSREKKERFSLILESASTNQTSMYLCASDRGNQPQHFGDGTRLSIL.

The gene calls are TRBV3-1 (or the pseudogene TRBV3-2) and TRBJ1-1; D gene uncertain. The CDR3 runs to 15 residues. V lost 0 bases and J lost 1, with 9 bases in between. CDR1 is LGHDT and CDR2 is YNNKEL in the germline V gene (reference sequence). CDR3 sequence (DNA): TGTGCCAGCAGCCAAGATTTCCACAAGAACACTGAAGCTTTCTTT. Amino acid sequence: CASSQDFHKNTEAFF.

The CDR3 DNA reads as TGCGCCAGCAGCTATACCGGGACAGGGTGGAGCGGGGAGCTGTTTTTT. Amino acid sequence: CASSYTGTGWSGELFF. The chain has TRBV5-1 and TRBJ2-2; 9 bases are a match to TRBD1. CDR3 size: 16 residues. V shed 3 bases, J shed 7 bases, and the junction held 10 bases outside the gene matches. The V gene's germline CDR1 is SGHRS and CDR2 YFSETQ.

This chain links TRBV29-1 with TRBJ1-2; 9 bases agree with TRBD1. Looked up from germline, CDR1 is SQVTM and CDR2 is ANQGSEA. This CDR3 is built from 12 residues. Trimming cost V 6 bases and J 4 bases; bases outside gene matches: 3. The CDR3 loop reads CSVGQGSYGYTF. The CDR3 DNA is TGCAGCGTGGGACAGGGCAGCTATGGCTACACCTTC.

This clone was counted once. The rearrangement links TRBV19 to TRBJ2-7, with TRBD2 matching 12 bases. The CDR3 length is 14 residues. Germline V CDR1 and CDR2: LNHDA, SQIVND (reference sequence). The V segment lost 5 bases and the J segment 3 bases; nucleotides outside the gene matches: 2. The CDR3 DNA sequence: TGTGCCAGTAGTTCGGGACTAGCGGGCTACGAGCAGTACTTC. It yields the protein CASSSGLAGYEQYF.

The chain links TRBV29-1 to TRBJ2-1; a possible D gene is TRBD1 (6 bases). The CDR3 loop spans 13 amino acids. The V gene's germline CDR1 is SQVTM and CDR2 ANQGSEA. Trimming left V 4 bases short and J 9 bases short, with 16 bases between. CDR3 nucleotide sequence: TGCAGCGTTGCAGAACAGGGAATAGGTGAGCAGTTCTTC. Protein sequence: CSVAEQGIGEQFF.

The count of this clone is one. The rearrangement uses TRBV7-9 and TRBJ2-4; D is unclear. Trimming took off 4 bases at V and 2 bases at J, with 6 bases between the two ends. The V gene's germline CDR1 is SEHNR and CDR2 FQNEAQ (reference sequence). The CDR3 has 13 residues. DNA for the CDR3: TGTGCCAGCAGCTCTACTACCAAAAACATTCAGTACTTC. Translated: CASSSTTKNIQYF.